This record looks at one T cell receptor (delta chain) sequence and its context. No antigen is known for it. TCRdb assigns this DNA the protein of a much larger clone, which departs from its translation at residue 3; this likely reflects a read error, and the protein shown comes from translating the DNA. The CDR3 runs 15 residues from the cysteine to the phenylalanine. Just the 45-base CDR3 DNA is kept, in frame starting at base 1. The germline V gene specifies GEAIGNYY as CDR1 and EKD as CDR2. For bulk TCR repertoire analysis, Vgamma9/Vdelta2+ and Vdelta2-negative gammadelta T cell populations were flow-sorted out of peripheral blood mononuclear cells. These data belong to a study of γδ T cells in repeated Plasmodium falciparum infection (dated by TCRdb to the early 2020s). About the full investigation: The natural-infection arm enrolled Malian children exposed to intense seasonal malaria transmission, compared against age and gender matched Australian children. Several malaria-naive U.S. adults underwent four controlled human malaria infections by bites from P. falciparum NF54-infected Anopheles stephensi mosquitoes over approximately 600 days. Using both natural infection in Mali and controlled human malaria infection, the study looked at the way repeated Plasmodium falciparum infection shapes the human gammadelta T cell repertoire. The gammadelta TCR repertoires from Mali were analysed in two ways: cross-sectionally during periods with no transmission, and longitudinally across episodes of acute febrile malaria. Controlled-infection subjects were sampled at baseline, immediately before selected infections, and 21 days after each infection.

The library was generated by multiplex PCR. The sequencing machine was an Illumina MiSeq. From each sorted gammadelta T cell sample, both TCR gamma (TRG) and TCR delta (TRD) chains were sequenced. The original methods were these. Clonotype tree plots, accumulated frequency of the top 20 clonotypes, diversity index (DI) and D75 metrics were included in the repertoire analyses. Identical DNA sequences were merged into single rows after TCRdb reprocessed the public reads with CATT. Here the V and J calls rest on TCRdb's processing, not on the authors' analysis. The sample profile shows some 100,000 delta-chain clones; 1.4% of them were found once. The ten largest clones take up more than 7.5% of the sample. General study outcomes and caveats: Waves of new clonotype selection in Vdelta2-negative, largely Vdelta1+, gammadelta TCR repertoires appeared to be driven by repeated controlled infections. The Malian cohort was drawn from a small rural village made up mostly of one ethnic group, which limits generalizability. Compared with Australian children, Malian children appeared to have Vdelta2-negative gammadelta TCR repertoires that were more clonally expanded, less diverse and less shared. Across time and infection, the Vgamma9/Vdelta2+ TCR repertoires showed a highly stable polyclonal makeup, with many TCRgamma sequences overlapping between individuals. The controlled-infection cohort was small, limiting analysis of inter-individual variability in gammadelta T cell responses.

The chain is assembled from TRDV2 and TRDJ1; no D gene call is confident. The TCR sequence derives from a pool of human donors (malaria-infected and uninfected, not separated). Sequences were obtained from gamma-delta T cells from blood. The DNA sequence is given as TGTGCCCGTGACTCCATGGGTTCCAATTTGGGTAAACTCATCTTT. Translated, it gives CARDSMGSNLGKLIF.